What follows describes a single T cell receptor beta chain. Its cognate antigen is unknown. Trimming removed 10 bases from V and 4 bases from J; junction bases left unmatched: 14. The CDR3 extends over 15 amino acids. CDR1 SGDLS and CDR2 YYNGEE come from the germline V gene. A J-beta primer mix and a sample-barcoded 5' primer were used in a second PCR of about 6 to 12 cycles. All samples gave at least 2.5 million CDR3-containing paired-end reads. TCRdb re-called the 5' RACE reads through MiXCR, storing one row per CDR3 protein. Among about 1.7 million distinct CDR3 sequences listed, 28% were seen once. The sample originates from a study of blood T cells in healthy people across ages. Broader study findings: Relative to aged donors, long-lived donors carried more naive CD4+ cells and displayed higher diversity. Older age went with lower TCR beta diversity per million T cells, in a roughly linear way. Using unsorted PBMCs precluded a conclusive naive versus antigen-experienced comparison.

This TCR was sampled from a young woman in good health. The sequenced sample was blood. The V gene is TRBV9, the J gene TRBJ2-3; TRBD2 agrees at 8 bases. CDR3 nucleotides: TGTGCCGGCGAGGGGCGGACTAGCTTGCCAGATACGCAGTATTTT. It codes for CAGEGRTSLPDTQYF.